These 9 T cell receptor beta chains were all obtained from the same sample, sequenced in a study of blood T cell repertoires in COVID-19. Only in-frame clones appear in the TCRdb table, and some are missing; sequencing was by immunoSEQ multiplex PCR. Among about 120,000 clones listed, approximately 87% were seen once. Material for sequencing was peripheral blood. These receptors all stem from a woman between 45 and 65 years old with acute or convalescent COVID-19.

V usage is TRBV5-6 and J usage is TRBJ2-3; a possible D gene is TRBD1 (5 bases). Per germline, CDR1 SGHDT and CDR2 YYEEEE. The CDR3 is 15 amino acids. V shed 3 bases and J shed 2 bases, with 13 bases lying between them. Here the CDR3 reads CASSSRQHLTDTQYF. As DNA, the CDR3 is TGTGCCAGCAGCTCTCGACAGCACCTCACAGATACGCAGTATTTT.

This sequence joins TRBV15 and TRBJ1-1; D is unresolved. The V and J ends lost 2 bases and 1 base respectively, with 8 bases between them. This CDR3 region has 14 residues. Germline V gene data show CDR1 as LNHNV and CDR2 as YYDKDF (reference sequence). CDR3 DNA sequence: TGTGCCACCAGCAGAATACGGGGGAACACTGAAGCTTTCTTT. Translating gives CATSRIRGNTEAFF.

The chain combines TRBV7-9 with TRBJ2-1, with D possibly matching TRBD1 (6 bases). Germline V gene lookup returns CDR1 SEHNR and CDR2 FQNEAQ (reference sequence). This CDR3 is built from 14 residues. V lost 6 bases, J lost 6 bases, and 15 bases lay in between. CDR3 DNA sequence: TGTGCCAGCAGTTTTGCTACAGGGTTCAATGAGCAGTTCTTC. This codes for CASSFATGFNEQFF.

This clone was counted a few times. For the CDR3, the DNA is TGTGCCAGCAGCCAAGGAGATTCTGGGACAGGGAATTCACCCCTCCACTTT. Its protein is CASSQGDSGTGNSPLHF. The genes are TRBV3-1 (or the pseudogene TRBV3-2) and TRBJ1-6; TRBD1 matches 9 bases. J gave up 7 bases and V 1 base, and 8 bases lay outside the gene matches. Germline lookup yields CDR1 LGHDT and CDR2 YNNKEL (reference sequence). The CDR3 spans 17 residues.

Regarding this clone: Additional DNA sequences in this sample encode the identical CDR3. The chain employs TRBV18 and TRBJ2-1; perhaps TRBD1 as D (6 bases). Germline CDR1 and CDR2: KGHSH and LQKENI. Trimming removed 3 bases at V and 0 bases at J, with 12 bases between. This CDR3 is 16 amino acids long. CDR3 sequence: CASSPLTGSSYNEQFF. CDR3 sequence (DNA): TGTGCCAGCTCACCGCTAACAGGGAGCTCCTACAATGAGCAGTTCTTC.

V usage is TRBV29-1 and J usage is TRBJ2-5; 9 nucleotides agree with TRBD1. Germline V CDR1 and CDR2: SQVTM, ANQGSEA. With V trimmed by 6 bases and J by 5 bases, 7 bases remained unmatched. The CDR3 has 13 residues. The chain's CDR3 is CSVGTGISETQYF. Written as DNA, the CDR3 is TGCAGCGTCGGGACAGGGATATCGGAGACCCAGTACTTC.

The V and J genes are TRBV7-3 and TRBJ1-3; 10 nucleotides match TRBD1. V lost 5 bases, J lost 2 bases, and 6 bases stayed unmatched. The germline V gene encodes CDR1 SGHTA and CDR2 FQGTGA. There are 16 residues in the CDR3. CDR3: CASSAQGTGAGNTIYF. The DNA for the CDR3 is TGTGCCAGCAGCGCCCAAGGGACAGGGGCTGGAAACACCATATATTTT.

This clone was picked up one time. The chain recombines TRBV5-4 with TRBJ2-5; 7 bases fit TRBD2. This CDR3 has 14 residues. V shed 3 bases and J 5 bases; nucleotides not matched to a gene: 7. The germline gives CDR1 SGHNT, CDR2 YYREEE (reference sequence). DNA for the CDR3: TGTGCCAGCAGCTCGGGGAGGGTTGGGGAGACCCAGTACTTC. Translated, it gives CASSSGRVGETQYF.

The genes are TRBV11-3 and TRBJ2-5; no firm D call. CDR1 and CDR2 (germline): SGHNT, YENEEA. Trimming pared 4 bases from V and 4 bases from J, leaving 19 bases between. This CDR3 has 16 residues. This CDR3 is CASSSHPGLAGETQYF. DNA of the CDR3: TGTGCCAGCAGCTCCCACCCTGGGTTAGCTGGAGAGACCCAGTACTTC.